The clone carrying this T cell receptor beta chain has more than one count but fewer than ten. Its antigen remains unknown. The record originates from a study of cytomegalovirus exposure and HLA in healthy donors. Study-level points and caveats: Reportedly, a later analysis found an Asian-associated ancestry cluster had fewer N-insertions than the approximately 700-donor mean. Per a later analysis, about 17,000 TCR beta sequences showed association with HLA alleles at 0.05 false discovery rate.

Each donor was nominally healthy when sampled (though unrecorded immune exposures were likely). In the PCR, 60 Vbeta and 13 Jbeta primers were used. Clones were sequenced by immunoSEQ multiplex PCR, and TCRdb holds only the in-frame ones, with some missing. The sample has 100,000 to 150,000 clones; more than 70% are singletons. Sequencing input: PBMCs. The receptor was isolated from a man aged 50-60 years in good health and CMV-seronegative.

The CDR3 sequence is CAWSVSSEAFF. Here the CDR3 DNA reads TGTGCCTGGAGTGTATCGAGTGAAGCTTTCTTT. The chain couples TRBV30 to TRBJ1-1; the D is unclear. Trimming took 0 bases from V and 7 from J, leaving 6 bases between them. The CDR3 runs to 11 residues. CDR1 is GTSNPN and CDR2 is SVGIG in the germline V gene (reference sequence).